This passage covers 14 T cell receptor beta chains from one sample sequenced in a study of monozygotic twins with inflammatory bowel disease. TCRdb reprocessed the 5' RACE reads; each CDR3 protein has one entry and no DNA is given. In total, the table holds over 90,000 distinct CDR3 sequences. Material for sequencing was blood. The receptors shown here come from a human donor with ulcerative colitis or Crohn's disease, or a healthy co-twin of an affected twin (not recorded which).

The V and J genes are TRBV24-1 and TRBJ2-3; TCRdb reports TRBD2, a call that lacks DNA to check it against. Per germline, CDR1 KGHDR and CDR2 SFDVKD. The CDR3 is 15 amino acids. The CDR3: CATSASGGAEDTQYF.

This rearrangement joins TRBV5-1 to TRBJ2-2; the TCRdb call, TRBD1, lacks DNA for checking. This CDR3 has 17 amino acids. CDR1 is SGHRS and CDR2 is YFSETQ in the germline V gene. CDR3 protein: CASSLCLGGRCAGELFF.

V gene TRBV10-3 combines with J gene TRBJ2-7; the D call from TCRdb, TRBD1, cannot be confirmed without DNA. The CDR3 totals 13 residues. Per the germline V gene, CDR1 is ENHRY and CDR2 is SYGVKD. The CDR3 loop is CAISLGGTYEQYF.

This sequence joins TRBV29-1 and TRBJ2-7; as DNA is missing, the TRBD1 call by TCRdb cannot be tested. This CDR3 contains 13 residues. Germline V gives CDR1 SQVTM, CDR2 ANQGSEA. CDR3 sequence: CSVEDGGPYEQYF.

The chain employs TRBV20-1 and TRBJ1-2. This CDR3 spans 13 amino acids. CDR1 is DFQATT and CDR2 is SNEGSKA in the germline V gene (reference sequence). CDR3 region: CSASIRGGDGYTF.

The V gene is TRBV7-2, the J gene TRBJ2-3. The CDR3 length is 14 residues. From germline, CDR1 is SGHTA and CDR2 FQGNSA. CDR3 in amino acids: CASSLSGTKDTRYF.

The V gene is TRBV7-2, the J gene TRBJ2-7; the D call of TRBD1 rests on TCRdb alone, since no DNA is present to check it. Germline V CDR1 and CDR2: SGHTA, FQGNSA. The CDR3 extends over 14 amino acids. CDR3: CASSLGQGLNEQYF.

Here the CDR3 reads CASSMGSGTFEQYF. V gene TRBV19 combines with J gene TRBJ2-7; TCRdb proposes TRBD2, but this gene call is untestable without DNA. The CDR3 spans 14 residues. Germline V gene lookup returns CDR1 LNHDA and CDR2 SQIVND (reference sequence).

The rearrangement uses TRBV28 and TRBJ1-2; absent DNA, TCRdb's TRBD1 call cannot be checked. The CDR3 contains 14 residues. Looked up from germline, CDR1 is MDHEN and CDR2 is SYDVKM. CDR3 residues: CASCLTGANYGYTF.

The genes are TRBV7-2 and TRBJ2-5; no DNA is available, so the TRBD2 call from TCRdb remains unchecked. Germline CDR1 SGHTA, CDR2 FQGNSA. The CDR3 length is 12 residues. The CDR3 spells CASSTSRETQYF. The full variable domain, its missing parts supplied by reference TRBV7-2 and TRBJ2-5, is GAGVSQSPSNKVTEKGKDVELRCDPISGHTALYWYRQSLGQGLEFLIYFQGNSAPDKSGLPSDRFSAERTGGSVSTLTIQRTQQEDSAVYLCASSTSRETQYFGPGTRLLVL.

The rearrangement uses TRBV20-1 and TRBJ2-1. Germline CDR1 DFQATT, CDR2 SNEGSKA (reference sequence). The CDR3 runs 11 residues. The CDR3 reads CSASPMHEQFF.

This rearrangement joins TRBV4-1 to TRBJ1-2; TCRdb designates TRBD1, a call that cannot be tested without DNA. The CDR3 has 16 amino acids. Germline V CDR1 and CDR2: MGHRA, YSYEKL. The CDR3 protein is CASSQVGQGPNYGYTF.

This chain links TRBV28 with TRBJ2-7. CDR1 MDHEN and CDR2 SYDVKM come from the germline V gene. The CDR3 runs to 13 residues. The CDR3 sequence: CASSDGFHYEQYF.

The chain links TRBV20-1 to TRBJ1-6. The CDR3 covers 16 residues. The V gene's germline CDR1 is DFQATT and CDR2 SNEGSKA (reference sequence). CDR3: CSARANRGTYNSPLHF.